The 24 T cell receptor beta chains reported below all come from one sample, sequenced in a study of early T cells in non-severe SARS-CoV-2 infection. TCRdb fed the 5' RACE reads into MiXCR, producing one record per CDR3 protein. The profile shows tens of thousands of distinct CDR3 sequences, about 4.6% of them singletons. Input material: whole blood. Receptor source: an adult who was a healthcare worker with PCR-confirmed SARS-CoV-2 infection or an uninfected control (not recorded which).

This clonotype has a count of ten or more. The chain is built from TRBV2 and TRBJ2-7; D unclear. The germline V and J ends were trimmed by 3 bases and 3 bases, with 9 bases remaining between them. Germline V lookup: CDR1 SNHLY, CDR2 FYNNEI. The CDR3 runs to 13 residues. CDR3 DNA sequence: TGTGCCAGCAGTGATGAGACCGTCTACGAGCAGTACTTC. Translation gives CASSDETVYEQYF.

The CDR3 sequence is CASAVFVSYNEQFF. CDR3 coding DNA: TGTGCCAGCGCGGTTTTTGTCTCCTACAATGAGCAGTTCTTC. The chain combines TRBV2 with TRBJ2-1; no clear D. The CDR3 sequence is 14 residues long. V lost 8 bases, J lost 0 bases, and 11 bases lay in between. Germline assignment: CDR1 SNHLY and CDR2 FYNNEI.

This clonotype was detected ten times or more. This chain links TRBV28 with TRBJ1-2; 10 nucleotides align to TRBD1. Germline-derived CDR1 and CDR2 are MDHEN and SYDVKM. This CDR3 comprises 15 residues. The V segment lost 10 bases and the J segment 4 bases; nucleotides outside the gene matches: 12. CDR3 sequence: CAIDAPGQGIYGYTF. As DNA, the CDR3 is TGTGCCATCGACGCCCCGGGACAGGGGATCTATGGCTACACCTTC.

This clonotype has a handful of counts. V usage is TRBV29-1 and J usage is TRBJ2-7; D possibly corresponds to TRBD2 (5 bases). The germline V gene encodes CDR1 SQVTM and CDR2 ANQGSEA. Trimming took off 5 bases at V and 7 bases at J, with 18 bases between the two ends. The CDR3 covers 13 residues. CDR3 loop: CSVIRTGLREQYF. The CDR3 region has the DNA TGCAGCGTTATTAGGACTGGTCTTCGGGAGCAGTACTTC.

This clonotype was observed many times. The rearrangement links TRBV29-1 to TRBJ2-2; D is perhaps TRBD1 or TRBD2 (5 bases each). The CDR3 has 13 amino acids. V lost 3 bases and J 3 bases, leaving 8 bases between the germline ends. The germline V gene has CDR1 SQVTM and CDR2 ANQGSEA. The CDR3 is CSVDGTYTGELFF. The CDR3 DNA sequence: TGCAGCGTTGATGGGACCTACACCGGGGAGCTGTTTTTT.

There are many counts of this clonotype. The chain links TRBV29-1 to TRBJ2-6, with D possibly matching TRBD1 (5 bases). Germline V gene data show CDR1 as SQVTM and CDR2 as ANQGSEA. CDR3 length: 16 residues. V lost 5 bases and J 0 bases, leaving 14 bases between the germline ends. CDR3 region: CSVLDGTGSGANVLTF. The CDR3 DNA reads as TGCAGCGTTTTGGATGGCACAGGCTCTGGGGCCAACGTCCTGACTTTC.

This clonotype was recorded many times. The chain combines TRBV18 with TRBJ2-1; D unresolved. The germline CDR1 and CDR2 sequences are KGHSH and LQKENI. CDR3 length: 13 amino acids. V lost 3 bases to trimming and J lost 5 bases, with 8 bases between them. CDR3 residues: CASSPFGNNEQFF. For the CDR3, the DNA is TGTGCCAGCTCACCTTTTGGCAACAATGAGCAGTTCTTC.

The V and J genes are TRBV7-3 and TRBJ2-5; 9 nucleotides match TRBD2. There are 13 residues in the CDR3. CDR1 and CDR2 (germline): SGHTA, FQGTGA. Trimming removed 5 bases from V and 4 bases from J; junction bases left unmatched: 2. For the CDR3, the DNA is TGTGCCAGCAGCCAGGGACTAGCAGAGACCCAGTACTTC. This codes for CASSQGLAETQYF.

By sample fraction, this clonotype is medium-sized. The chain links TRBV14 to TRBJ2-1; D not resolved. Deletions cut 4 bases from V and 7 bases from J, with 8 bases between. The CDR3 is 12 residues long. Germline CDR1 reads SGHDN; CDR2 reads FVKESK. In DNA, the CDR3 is TGTGCCAGCAGCCCGGCCCGGAATGAGCAGTTCTTC. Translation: CASSPARNEQFF.

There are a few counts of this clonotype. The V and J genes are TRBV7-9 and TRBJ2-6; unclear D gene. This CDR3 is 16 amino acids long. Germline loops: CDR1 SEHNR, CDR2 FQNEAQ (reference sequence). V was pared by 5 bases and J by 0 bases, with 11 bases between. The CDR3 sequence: CASSRRTHSGANVLTF. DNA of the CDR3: TGTGCCAGCAGCCGTCGAACCCACTCTGGGGCCAACGTCCTGACTTTC.

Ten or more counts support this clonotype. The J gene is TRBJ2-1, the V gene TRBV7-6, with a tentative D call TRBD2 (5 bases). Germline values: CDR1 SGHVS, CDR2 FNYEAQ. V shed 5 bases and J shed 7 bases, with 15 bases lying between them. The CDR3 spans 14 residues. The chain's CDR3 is CASSLGLPGNEQFF. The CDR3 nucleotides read TGTGCCAGCAGCCTAGGACTCCCCGGGAATGAGCAGTTCTTC.

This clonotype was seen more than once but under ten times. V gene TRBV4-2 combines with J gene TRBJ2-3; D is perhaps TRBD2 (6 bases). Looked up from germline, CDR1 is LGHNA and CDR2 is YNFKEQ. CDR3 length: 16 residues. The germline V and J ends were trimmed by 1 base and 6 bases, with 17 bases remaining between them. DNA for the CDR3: TGTGCCAGCAGCCAAGTGATGCCAAACCGGGGGGATACGCAGTATTTT. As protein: CASSQVMPNRGDTQYF.

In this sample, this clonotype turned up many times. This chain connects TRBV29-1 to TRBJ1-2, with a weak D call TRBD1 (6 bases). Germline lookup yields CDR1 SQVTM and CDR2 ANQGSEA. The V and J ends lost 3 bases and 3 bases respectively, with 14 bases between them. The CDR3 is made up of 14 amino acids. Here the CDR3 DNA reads TGCAGCGTTGACCGACCAAACAGGGACTATGGCTACACCTTC. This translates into CSVDRPNRDYGYTF. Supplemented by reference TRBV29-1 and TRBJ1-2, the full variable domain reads SAVISQKPSRDICQRGTSLTIQCQVDSQVTMMFWYRQQPGQSLTLIATANQGSEATYESGFVIDKFPISRPNLTFSTLTVSNMSPEDSSIYLCSVDRPNRDYGYTFGSGTRLTVV.

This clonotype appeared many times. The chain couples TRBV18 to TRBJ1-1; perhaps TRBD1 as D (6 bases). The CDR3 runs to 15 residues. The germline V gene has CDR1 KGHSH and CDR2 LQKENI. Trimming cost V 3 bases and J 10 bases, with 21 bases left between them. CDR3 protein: CASSPSRDWGPGAFF. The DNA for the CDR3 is TGTGCCAGCTCACCTTCCAGGGACTGGGGGCCTGGAGCTTTCTTT.

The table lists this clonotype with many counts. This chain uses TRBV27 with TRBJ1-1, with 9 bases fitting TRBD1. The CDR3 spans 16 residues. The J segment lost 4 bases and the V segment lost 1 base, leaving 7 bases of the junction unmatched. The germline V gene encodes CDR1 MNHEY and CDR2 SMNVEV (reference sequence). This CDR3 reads CASSLWGGTGITEAFF. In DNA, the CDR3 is TGTGCCAGCAGTTTATGGGGGGGGACAGGGATCACTGAAGCTTTCTTT.

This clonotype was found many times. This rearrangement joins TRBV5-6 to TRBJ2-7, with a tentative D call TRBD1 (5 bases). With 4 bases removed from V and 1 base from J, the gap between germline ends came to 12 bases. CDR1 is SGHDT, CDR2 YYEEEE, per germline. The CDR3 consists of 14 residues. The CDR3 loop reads CASSRRVRSYEQYF. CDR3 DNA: TGTGCCAGCAGCCGCAGGGTGAGGTCCTACGAGCAGTACTTC.

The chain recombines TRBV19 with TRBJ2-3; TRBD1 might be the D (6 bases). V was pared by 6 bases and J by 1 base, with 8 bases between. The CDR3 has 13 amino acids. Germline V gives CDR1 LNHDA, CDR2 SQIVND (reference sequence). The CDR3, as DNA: TGTGCCAGTAGCTCAGGGGGCACAGATACGCAGTATTTT. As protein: CASSSGGTDTQYF.

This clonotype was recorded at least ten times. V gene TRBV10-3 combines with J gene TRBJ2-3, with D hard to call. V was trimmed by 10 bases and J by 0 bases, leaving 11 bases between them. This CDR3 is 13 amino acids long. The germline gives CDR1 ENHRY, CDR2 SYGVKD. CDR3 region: CATQLPSTDTQYF. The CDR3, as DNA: TGTGCCACACAACTACCTAGCACAGATACGCAGTATTTT.

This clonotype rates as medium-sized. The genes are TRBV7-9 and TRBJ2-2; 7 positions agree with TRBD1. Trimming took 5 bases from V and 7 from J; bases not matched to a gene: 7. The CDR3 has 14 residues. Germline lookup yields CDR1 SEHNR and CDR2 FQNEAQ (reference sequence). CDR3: CASSLDRVVGELFF. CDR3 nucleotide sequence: TGTGCCAGCAGCCTCGACAGGGTCGTCGGGGAGCTGTTTTTT.

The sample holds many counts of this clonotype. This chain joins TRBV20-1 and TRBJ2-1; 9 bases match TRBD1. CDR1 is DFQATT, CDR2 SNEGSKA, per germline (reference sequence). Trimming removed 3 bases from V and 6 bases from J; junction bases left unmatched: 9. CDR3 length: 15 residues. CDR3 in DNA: TGCAGTGCTAGGTTGCGGGACAGGGATTCCAATGAGCAGTTCTTC. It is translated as CSARLRDRDSNEQFF.

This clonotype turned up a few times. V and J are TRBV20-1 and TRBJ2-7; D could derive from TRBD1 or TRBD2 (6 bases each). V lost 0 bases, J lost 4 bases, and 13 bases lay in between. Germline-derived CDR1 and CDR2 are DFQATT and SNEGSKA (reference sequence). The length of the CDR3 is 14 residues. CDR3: CSAREETRGYEQYF. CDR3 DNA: TGCAGTGCTAGAGAAGAGACTAGGGGGTACGAGCAGTACTTC.

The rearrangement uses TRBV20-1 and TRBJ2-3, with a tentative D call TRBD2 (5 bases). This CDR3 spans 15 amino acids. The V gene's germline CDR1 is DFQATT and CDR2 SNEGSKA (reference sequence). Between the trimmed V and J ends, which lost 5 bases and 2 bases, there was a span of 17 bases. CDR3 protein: CSAPSIEGYTDTQYF. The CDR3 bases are TGCAGTGCTCCCTCCATTGAGGGATACACAGATACGCAGTATTTT.

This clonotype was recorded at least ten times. The CDR3 reads CASSYATGPPEQYF. CDR3 nucleotide sequence: TGTGCCAGCAGTTACGCTACGGGGCCGCCCGAGCAGTACTTC. This chain joins TRBV6-2 or TRBV6-3 and TRBJ2-7; the D call may be TRBD1 or TRBD2 (5 bases each). The CDR3 totals 14 residues. In germline, CDR1 is MNHEY, CDR2 SVGEGT. V was shortened by 2 bases and J by 6 bases, with 14 bases between the two germline ends.

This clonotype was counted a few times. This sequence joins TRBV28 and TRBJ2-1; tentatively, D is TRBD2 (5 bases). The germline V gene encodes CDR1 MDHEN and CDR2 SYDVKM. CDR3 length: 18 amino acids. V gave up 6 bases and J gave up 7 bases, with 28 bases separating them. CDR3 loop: CASSRKTPPRGSKNEQFF. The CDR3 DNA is TGTGCCAGCAGCCGAAAAACTCCCCCTCGGGGATCGAAAAATGAGCAGTTCTTC.